The clone carrying this TCR beta chain was counted at least ten times. Antigen unknown. TCRdb passed the reads through MiXCR, listing each CDR3 protein once. There are 170,000 or so distinct CDR3 sequences in the sample; 13% to 15% occur only once, and 27% lies in the top ten. This sample is part of a study of T cell repertoires in cytomegalovirus infection. Across the whole study: It was the public TCR beta signatures that indicated both CMV infection and matching HLA type.

Study-level results: Carriers of CMV and the relevant HLA type were discriminated by public TCR beta frequency. The study found HLA-C-restricted CMV-specific TCR beta clonotypes dominating the ex vivo response.

Trimming removed 5 bases at V and 1 base at J, with 14 bases between. The CDR3 extends over 15 amino acids. Germline V CDR1 and CDR2: SGHVS, FNYEAQ. This sequence was found in a human donor in good health (CMV status not recorded). Some clones in this sample may be carry-over from other donors' samples. This chain connects TRBV7-6 to TRBJ2-5; D possibly corresponds to TRBD2 (5 bases). The sample was PBMCs. CDR3 region: CASSPSGAGQETQYF. CDR3 sequence (DNA): TGTGCCAGCAGCCCCTCCGGTGCGGGCCAAGAGACCCAGTACTTC.